The 4 T cell receptor beta chains below were found in one sample sequenced in a study of T-cell memory formation after mild COVID-19. TCRdb redid the calling of the 5' RACE reads with MiXCR, one entry per CDR3 protein. The profile shows around 450,000 distinct CDR3 sequences, around 20% of them singletons. The sample was PBMCs or a T cell subset sorted from them (not recorded which). The receptors come from an adult woman who had mild COVID-19 (a few samples of this study predate the infection). Cell type and time point are not known.

J is TRBJ2-3 and V is TRBV15; unclear D gene. Germline V gives CDR1 LNHNV, CDR2 YYDKDF (reference sequence). Trimming cost V 0 bases and J 5 bases, with 9 bases left between them. The CDR3 loop spans 14 amino acids. CDR3: CATSRDIFVDTQYF. The DNA for the CDR3 is TGTGCCACCAGCAGAGATATTTTCGTAGATACGCAGTATTTT.

The rearrangement joins TRBV20-1 to TRBJ2-2; 9 positions match TRBD1. The CDR3 sequence is 16 residues long. The ends lost 2 bases at V and 5 bases at J; junction bases unmatched: 9. Germline CDR1 and CDR2: DFQATT and SNEGSKA (reference sequence). The CDR3 region is CSARTTGTGRTGELFF. CDR3 DNA: TGCAGTGCTAGAACTACCGGGACAGGGCGAACCGGGGAGCTGTTTTTT.

In this sample, this clonotype turned up a few times. This rearrangement joins TRBV20-1 to TRBJ1-4; TRBD1 might be the D (6 bases). V was clipped by 3 bases and J by 7 bases, with 12 bases between them. The CDR3 contains 13 residues. Germline V gene data show CDR1 as DFQATT and CDR2 as SNEGSKA (reference sequence). The CDR3 is CSASQGRVEKLFF. The CDR3 nucleotides are TGCAGTGCTAGTCAGGGGCGCGTTGAAAAACTGTTTTTT.

This clonotype came up a few times. This chain joins TRBV7-2 and TRBJ1-1; D gene uncertain. The CDR3 spans 10 residues. Germline-derived CDR1 and CDR2 are SGHTA and FQGNSA. V lost 5 bases, J lost 9 bases, and 7 bases lay in between. For the CDR3, the DNA is TGTGCCAGCAGCAACGTCAAAGCTTTCTTT. Its protein product is CASSNVKAFF.